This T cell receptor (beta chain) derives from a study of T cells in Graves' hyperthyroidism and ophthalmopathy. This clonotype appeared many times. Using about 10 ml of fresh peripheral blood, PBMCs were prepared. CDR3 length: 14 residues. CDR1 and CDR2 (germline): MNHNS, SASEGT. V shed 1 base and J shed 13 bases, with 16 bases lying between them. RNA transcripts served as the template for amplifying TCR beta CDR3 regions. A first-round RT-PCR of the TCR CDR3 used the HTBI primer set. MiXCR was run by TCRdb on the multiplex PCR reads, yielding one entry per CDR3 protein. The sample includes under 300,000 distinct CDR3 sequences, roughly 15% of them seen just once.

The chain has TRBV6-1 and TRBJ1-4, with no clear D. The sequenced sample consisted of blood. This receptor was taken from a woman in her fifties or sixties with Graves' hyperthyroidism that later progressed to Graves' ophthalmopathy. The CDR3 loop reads CASSEGITNPRLFF. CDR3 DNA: TGTGCCAGCAGTGAAGGAATTACGAATCCCAGACTGTTTTTT.